This TCR beta chain was identified in a study of PD-1 blockade in classical Hodgkin lymphoma (dated by TCRdb to the early 2020s). Describing the broader study: Nivolumab dosing was 3 mg/kg intravenously every 2 weeks, continuing until either disease progression or unacceptable toxicity. The study used CyTOF and TCR beta sequencing to define a peripheral blood immune signature of response to PD-1 blockade in classical Hodgkin lymphoma. Findings and caveats that apply to the study as a whole: CD4+ but not CD8+ TCR diversity rose significantly by C4D1 (p=0.0027 vs p=0.16), most apparent in complete responders (p=0.02). Trial patients with a complete response had baseline diversity similar to that of newly diagnosed patients, while partial responders and progressors had significantly lower diversity. The study was restricted to a single clinical trial cohort, and the causes of repertoire differences, possibly disease activity or prior therapy, were left undefined. Baseline TCR diversity was reported to be lower in newly diagnosed patients than in healthy donors and to be lower still in relapsed/refractory patients. Lower diversity was observed in patients in whom nivolumab was started less than 1 year after ASCT, and these patients were excluded from later analyses so that confounding by immune reconstitution would be avoided.

Genomic DNA was extracted with the Qiagen DNeasy kit from unsorted PBMCs and from negatively selected CD4+ and CD8+ fractions. TCR beta CDR3 regions were amplified by immunoSEQ multiplex PCR using primers annealing to V and J segments. A synthetic immune receptor repertoire was used to minimize amplification bias, and any residual bias was removed computationally once sequencing was done. Per the original workflow: Repertoire diversity was quantified as the Shannon entropy index using custom Python scripts. The unsorted, CD4+ and CD8+ repertoires were each analyzed separately, with the exception of combined analyses, where CD4+ and CD8+ sequences were merged in silico. A clone counted as expanded when the clone's frequency after treatment rose at least 2-fold relative to C1D1, and clones undetected at baseline were given a pseudocount of 0.5. Singleton clones were defined as clones with 0 or 1 copy at C1D1, and non-singleton clones were defined as clones with 2 or more copies. By matching protein sequences in sorted samples from the same patient, clones expanded in unsorted samples were annotated as CD4+, CD8+ or unknown. Wilcoxon tests were applied to paired samples to test diversity changes from C1D1 to C4D1. The immuneACCESS repertoire file appears here via TCRdb, limited to in-frame rearrangements. These files lack a portion of the clones; in checked studies, under half of the deficit traces to unresolved V genes, and the cause of the others is not known. The V and J calls and clone size were taken over from that table, and D and trimming were inferred from the DNA. The sample data list 98,000 or so clones, and 80% to 90% of these were observed just once. The ten biggest clones cover roughly 21% of the sample.

Measured from the cysteine to the phenylalanine, the CDR3 is 15 residues long. CDR3 DNA is the only sequence kept; it has 45 bases, read in frame from the first base. Trimming at the junction amounts to 4 bases on V and 5 bases on J, and the germline ends lie 15 bases apart. CDR1 and CDR2, per the germline V gene, are SGHTA and FQGNSA. Per the publication, the time point label means: cycle 2 day 1 (C2D1) of nivolumab. Every trial patient had relapsed after autologous stem cell transplantation, and cohorts A, B and C differed in prior brentuximab vedotin exposure. A total of approximately 51 patients with relapsed/refractory classical Hodgkin lymphoma made up the trial cohort, and each patient's best overall response was complete response, partial response or progressive disease. Trial patients were treated with single-agent nivolumab in the multi-cohort phase II CheckMate 205 trial. An independent review committee assessed best overall response by applying the 2007 International Working Group response criteria. PBMCs from the trial were collected at three points: immediately before nivolumab initiation (C1D1), and during therapy at cycle 2 day 1 and cycle 4 day 1. Peripheral blood was collected in 8 mL Vacutainer Cell Preparation Tubes, from which PBMCs were isolated by centrifugation and then cryopreserved.

In regard to this clone: Its antigen remains unidentified. Base qualities are missing; no much larger clone stands one base away.

The clonotype originates from a human donor with classical Hodgkin lymphoma. This sequence uses TRBV7-2 and TRBJ1-5; possibly the D gene is TRBD1, per 5 matching bases. Source: peripheral blood mononuclear cells (PBMCs), taken before the second cycle of nivolumab. In nucleotide form, the sequence is TGTGCCAGCAGCTGGTCAGGGATAGGGGATCAGCCCCAGCATTTT. It is translated as CASSWSGIGDQPQHF.